The clone carrying this TCR beta chain has just one count. Primers for the PCR totalled 60 Vbeta and 13 Jbeta. The protocol was immunoSEQ multiplex PCR, while the TCRdb copy is restricted to in-frame clones and leaves out a portion. The sample has 110,000 or so clones; roughly four fifths are singletons. The sample originates from a study of cytomegalovirus exposure and HLA in healthy donors. V lost 10 bases, J lost 9 bases, and 15 bases lay in between. The V gene's germline CDR1 is MDHEN and CDR2 SYDVKM. The CDR3 has 11 amino acids. Sequenced: PBMCs. This receptor was obtained from a woman aged 18-29 years in good health and CMV-seronegative. The chain uses TRBV28 and TRBJ1-1; a weak D match, TRBD1 (6 bases). In DNA, the CDR3 is TGTGCCACCCTCGGGGGGCAGAAAGCTTTCTTT. This encodes CATLGGQKAFF.